The 9 T cell receptor beta chains listed next were all sequenced from one sample in a study of T cells after yellow fever vaccination. Each CDR3 protein is one row after TCRdb ran MiXCR on the 5' RACE reads. This sample has roughly 120,000 distinct CDR3 sequences; about 7% occur once, and the top ten carry roughly 2.5%. The sample consisted of CD4+ T cells sorted from PBMCs, taken more than 8 days after the first yellow fever vaccination. These receptors all come from a man between 18 and 35 years old who received the YFV17D yellow fever vaccine.

The table lists this clonotype with many counts. The chain combines TRBV4-1 with TRBJ2-1; D unresolved. Looked up from germline, CDR1 is MGHRA and CDR2 is YSYEKL. The germline V and J ends were trimmed by 1 base and 10 bases, with 5 bases remaining between them. This CDR3 contains 11 residues. The CDR3 reads CASSQAYEQFF. For the CDR3, the DNA is TGCGCCAGCAGCCAAGCTTACGAGCAGTTCTTC.

This clonotype was seen at least ten times. The V gene is TRBV7-9, the J gene TRBJ2-2, with 7 bases fitting TRBD2. Unmatched junction bases numbered 12, after V lost 3 bases and J lost 5 bases. This CDR3 has 17 residues. The V gene's germline CDR1 is SEHNR and CDR2 FQNEAQ (reference sequence). The CDR3, as DNA: TGTGCCAGCAGCTTGTTCGGCGGGGGAGGAATGACCGGGGAGCTGTTTTTT. Its protein is CASSLFGGGGMTGELFF.

In its sample, this clonotype was seen many times. The V gene is TRBV3-1, the J gene TRBJ1-3; 7 bases are a match to TRBD1. The CDR3 is made up of 17 amino acids. The germline CDR1 and CDR2 sequences are LGHDT and YNNKEL (reference sequence). V was clipped by 5 bases and J by 0 bases; unmatched bases: 10. The CDR3, as DNA: TGTGCCAGCAGCTACGGCCGGGACAGCTTCTCTGGAAACACCATATATTTT. It translates to CASSYGRDSFSGNTIYF.

This clonotype was seen ten or more times. In DNA, the CDR3 is TGTGCCAGCGGGACAGGGACCTTCACCGGGGAGCTGTTTTTT. Amino acids: CASGTGTFTGELFF. V is TRBV19 and J is TRBJ2-2; TRBD1 agrees at 9 bases. The J segment lost 4 bases and the V segment lost 9 bases, leaving 6 bases of the junction unmatched. Looked up from germline, CDR1 is LNHDA and CDR2 is SQIVND (reference sequence). The CDR3 has 14 residues.

V usage is TRBV5-4 and J usage is TRBJ2-1, with TRBD1 identical over 9 bases. V shed 4 bases, J shed 9 bases, and the junction held 8 bases outside the gene matches. This CDR3 is built from 14 residues. Germline loops: CDR1 SGHNT, CDR2 YYREEE (reference sequence). The DNA of the CDR3 is TGTGCCAGCAGCCTGGACAGGGGAAGTCGTGAGCAGTTCTTC. This gives the protein CASSLDRGSREQFF.

This clonotype was seen many times. This chain connects TRBV5-1 to TRBJ1-4, with D perhaps TRBD1 (5 bases). Germline CDR1 SGHRS, CDR2 YFSETQ. The CDR3 is 14 residues long. V was shortened by 1 base and J by 7 bases, with 11 bases between the two germline ends. CDR3 DNA sequence: TGCGCCAGCAGCTTGCTTTCCCAGGGTGAAAAACTGTTTTTT. Translation gives CASSLLSQGEKLFF. The entire variable domain, with the rest obtained from reference TRBV5-1 and TRBJ1-4, is as follows: KAGVTQTPRYLIKTRGQQVTLSCSPISGHRSVSWYQQTPGQGLQFLFEYFSETQRNKGNFPGRFSGRQFSNSRSEMNVSTLELGDSALYLCASSLLSQGEKLFFGSGTQLSVL.

This clonotype appeared many times. V is TRBV7-3 and J is TRBJ2-2; D is uncertain. The CDR3 runs 15 residues. Germline CDR1 is SGHTA and CDR2 is FQGTGA. Deletions cut 2 bases from V and 3 bases from J, with 10 bases between. CDR3 amino acids: CASSLSGLDTGELFF. CDR3 coding DNA: TGTGCCAGCAGCTTATCTGGGCTGGACACCGGGGAGCTGTTTTTT.

The rearrangement links TRBV7-9 to TRBJ2-1; 9 bases map to TRBD1. This CDR3 is 12 amino acids long. The V segment lost 5 bases and the J segment 12 bases; nucleotides outside the gene matches: 5. CDR1 is SEHNR and CDR2 is FQNEAQ in the germline V gene (reference sequence). The CDR3 reads CASSPQGQGQFF. The CDR3 bases are TGTGCCAGCAGCCCGCAGGGACAGGGGCAGTTCTTC.

This clonotype was observed a few times. The chain couples TRBV19 to TRBJ1-1, with D unclear. There are 13 residues in the CDR3. Per germline, CDR1 LNHDA and CDR2 SQIVND (reference sequence). V was cut by 3 bases and J by 5 bases, with 10 bases left in between. CDR3 bases: TGTGCCAGTAGTATCCGGGGAGGAACTGAAGCTTTCTTT. Amino acids: CASSIRGGTEAFF.